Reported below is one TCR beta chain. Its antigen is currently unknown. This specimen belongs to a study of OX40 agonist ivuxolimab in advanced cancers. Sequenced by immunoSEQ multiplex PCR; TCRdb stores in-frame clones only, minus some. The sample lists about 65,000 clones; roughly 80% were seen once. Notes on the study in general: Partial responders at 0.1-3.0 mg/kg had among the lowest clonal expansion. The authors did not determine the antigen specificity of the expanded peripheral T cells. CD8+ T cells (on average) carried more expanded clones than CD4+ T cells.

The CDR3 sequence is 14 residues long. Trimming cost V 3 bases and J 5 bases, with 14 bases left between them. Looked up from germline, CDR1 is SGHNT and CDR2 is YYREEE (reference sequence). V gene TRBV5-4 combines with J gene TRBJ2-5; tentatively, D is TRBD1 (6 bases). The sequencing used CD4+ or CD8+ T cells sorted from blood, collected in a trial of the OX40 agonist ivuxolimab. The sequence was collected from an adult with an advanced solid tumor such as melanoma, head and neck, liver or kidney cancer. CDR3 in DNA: TGTGCCAGCAGCTATCGACAGGTCGGGGAGACCCAGTACTTC. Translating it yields CASSYRQVGETQYF.